The 32 T cell receptor beta chains in this list originate from one sample, sequenced in a study of cytomegalovirus exposure and HLA in healthy donors. Vbeta (60) and Jbeta (13) primers were used in the PCR. TCRdb's copy holds only in-frame clones and misses some; the assay was immunoSEQ multiplex PCR. Of 180,000 or so clones listed, approximately 81% are singletons. The sample was PBMCs. Receptors were obtained from a woman in her late teens or twenties in good health and CMV-seronegative.

This clone was counted once. The chain joins TRBV10-3 to TRBJ2-5; D remains unclear. Trimming stripped 4 bases from V and 4 bases from J, with 10 bases between. The CDR3 runs 13 residues. Germline CDR1 ENHRY, CDR2 SYGVKD. The CDR3 here is CAISVGRLETQYF. As DNA, the CDR3 is TGTGCCATCAGTGTTGGCAGGTTAGAGACCCAGTACTTC.

The chain joins TRBV27 to TRBJ1-1; D is unclear. The CDR3 has 13 residues. V was trimmed by 3 bases and J by 4 bases, leaving 9 bases between them. In germline, CDR1 is MNHEY, CDR2 SMNVEV (reference sequence). The CDR3: CASSFPGSTEAFF. The CDR3 DNA sequence: TGTGCCAGCAGTTTCCCCGGGAGCACTGAAGCTTTCTTT.

This clone is a singleton in its sample. Sequence at one end of the junction differs from germline and may be a read error. The gene calls are TRBV7-9 and TRBJ2-3, with TRBD1 as a possible D gene (7 bases). Germline values: CDR1 SEHNR, CDR2 FQNEAQ (reference sequence). The CDR3 has 17 amino acids. The CDR3 loop is CSSSPRGVRGSTDTQYF. For the CDR3, the DNA is TGTTCCAGCAGCCCCAGGGGGGTGAGGGGGAGCACAGATACGCAGTATTTT.

V is TRBV28 and J is TRBJ2-5; 8 bases map to TRBD1. Trimming took 5 bases from V and 9 from J; bases not matched to a gene: 11. This CDR3 has 14 amino acids. Germline V gene lookup returns CDR1 MDHEN and CDR2 SYDVKM. The CDR3 region is CASSPGQGLFSQYF. Written as DNA, the CDR3 is TGTGCCAGCAGTCCCGGACAGGGTTTATTTTCCCAGTACTTC. The complete variable domain, with remaining parts taken from reference TRBV28 and TRBJ2-5, reads DVKVTQSSRYLVKRTGEKVFLECVQDMDHENMFWYRQDPGLGLRLIYFSYDVKMKEKGDIPEGYSVSREKKERFSLILESASTNQTSMYLCASSPGQGLFSQYFGPGTRLLVL.

The chain employs TRBV7-8 and TRBJ2-2; 9 nucleotides match TRBD1. Germline assignment: CDR1 SGHVS and CDR2 FQNEAQ. This CDR3 contains 17 residues. V shed 7 bases and J 4 bases; nucleotides not matched to a gene: 13. The CDR3 DNA reads TGTGCCAGCACCCCTTCACCGGGACAGGGATCCACCGGGGAGCTGTTTTTT. It is translated as CASTPSPGQGSTGELFF.

This clone was recorded a few times. Here the CDR3 DNA reads TGTGCCAGCAGTGAACGGGAGGCCGGGGAGCTGTTTTTT. This encodes CASSEREAGELFF. The chain joins TRBV6-1 to TRBJ2-2; 7 bases align to TRBD2. The CDR3 is made up of 13 amino acids. Germline loops: CDR1 MNHNS, CDR2 SASEGT. The V and J ends lost 2 bases and 6 bases, in that order; junction bases with no gene match: 0.

CDR3 DNA: TGTGCCAGCAGTTTTTCTCCCGGGAGCACCTCCTACGAGCAGTACTTC. It translates to CASSFSPGSTSYEQYF. The chain uses TRBV27 and TRBJ2-7, with a weak D call TRBD2 (6 bases). Trimming shortened V by 3 bases and J by 0 bases, and 15 bases separated the two germline ends. The V gene's germline CDR1 is MNHEY and CDR2 SMNVEV (reference sequence). This CDR3 has 16 amino acids.

The V gene is TRBV19, the J gene TRBJ1-1; 8 bases are shared with TRBD1. Germline-derived CDR1 and CDR2 are LNHDA and SQIVND (reference sequence). This CDR3 is 13 amino acids long. V lost 5 bases and J lost 7; bases outside the gene matches: 6. The CDR3 DNA reads as TGTGCCAGTAGTCGTGGCAGGGGGCTTGAAGCTTTCTTT. Translating gives CASSRGRGLEAFF.

The genes are TRBV6-5 and TRBJ2-1; 11 nucleotides line up with TRBD2. The CDR3 has 15 amino acids. Germline CDR1 and CDR2: MNHEY and SVGAGI. Losses at the gene ends were 6 bases for V and 2 bases for J; bases not matched to a gene: 3. CDR3 sequence: CASRAGLAAYNEQFF. As DNA, the CDR3 is TGTGCCAGCAGAGCGGGACTAGCGGCCTACAATGAGCAGTTCTTC.

V gene TRBV27 combines with J gene TRBJ1-2; no clear D. The ends were cut back, 5 bases at V and 5 bases at J, with 15 bases in the middle. This CDR3 contains 14 residues. Germline-derived CDR1 and CDR2 are MNHEY and SMNVEV (reference sequence). The DNA for the CDR3 is TGTGCCAGCAGTCCCCGTGGAGGGCTGTATGGCTACACCTTC. Translating gives CASSPRGGLYGYTF.

V usage is TRBV6-5 and J usage is TRBJ2-4; D possibly corresponds to TRBD2 (5 bases). From germline, CDR1 is MNHEY and CDR2 SVGAGI. The length of the CDR3 is 14 residues. V was trimmed by 0 bases and J by 4 bases, leaving 7 bases between them. The CDR3: CASSYSSGKNIQYF. CDR3 sequence (DNA): TGTGCCAGCAGTTACTCGTCGGGAAAAAACATTCAGTACTTC.

With respect to this clone: A junction boundary mismatches the germline segment, possibly from a read error. Other nucleotide sequences in the sample specify the same CDR3. This sequence joins TRBV28 and TRBJ1-1; D is undetermined. There are 14 residues in the CDR3. Per the germline V gene, CDR1 is MDHEN and CDR2 is SYDVKM. Here the CDR3 reads CASSYMGGNTEAFF. CDR3 bases: TGTGCCAGCAGTTATATGGGAGGGAACACTGAGGCTTTCTTT. Full variable domain (rest looked up from reference TRBV28 and TRBJ1-1): DVKVTQSSRYLVKRTGEKVFLECVQDMDHENMFWYRQDPGLGLRLIYFSYDVKMKEKGDIPEGYSVSREKKERFSLILESASTNQTSMYLCASSYMGGNTEAFFGQGTRLTVV.

The chain employs TRBV5-1 and TRBJ2-1; perhaps TRBD2 as D (7 bases). The length of the CDR3 is 14 residues. Germline V gene data show CDR1 as SGHRS and CDR2 as YFSETQ. The V gene lost 1 base and the J gene lost 5 bases, with 10 bases spanning the gap. DNA for the CDR3: TGCGCCAGCAGCTTGCGGGGGGCGGACAATGAGCAGTTCTTC. Translation gives CASSLRGADNEQFF.

V is TRBV6-5 and J is TRBJ2-1; TRBD2 aligns across 10 bases. After removal of 2 bases from V and 10 bases from J, the junction contained 11 bases not matched to a gene. CDR1 is MNHEY, CDR2 SVGAGI, per germline. This CDR3 is built from 16 residues. In DNA form, the CDR3 reads TGTGCCAGCAGTTACGGGACCGGGACTAGCGTTCGCGAGCAGTTCTTC. Protein: CASSYGTGTSVREQFF.

V usage is TRBV2 and J usage is TRBJ1-1; D uncertain. Looked up from germline, CDR1 is SNHLY and CDR2 is FYNNEI. Trimming removed 11 bases from V and 0 bases from J, with 13 bases in between. The CDR3 spans 13 residues. CDR3 protein: CARAPTMNTEAFF. CDR3 sequence (DNA): TGTGCCCGCGCGCCGACAATGAACACTGAAGCTTTCTTT.

The J gene is TRBJ2-2, the V gene TRBV10-3; TRBD2 agrees at 8 bases. The length of the CDR3 is 15 residues. Germline CDR1 ENHRY, CDR2 SYGVKD. J lost 2 bases, V lost 4 bases, and 3 bases had no gene match. CDR3 sequence (DNA): TGTGCCATCAGTGTACTAGCGGAAAACACCGGGGAGCTGTTTTTT. Residues: CAISVLAENTGELFF.

This clone showed up just once. The V call is TRBV6-6, the J call TRBJ2-7; D might be TRBD1 (6 bases). Germline CDR1 reads MNHNY; CDR2 reads SVGAGI (reference sequence). The CDR3 has 15 residues. Trimming left V 6 bases short and J 5 bases short, with 20 bases between. For the CDR3, the DNA is TGTGCCAGCAGCCCAACCGGGATAAGGGACAACGAGCAGTACTTC. It yields the protein CASSPTGIRDNEQYF.

The sample holds a few counts of this clone. The chain combines TRBV5-4 with TRBJ2-3, with D possibly being TRBD1 (6 bases). In germline, CDR1 is SGHNT, CDR2 YYREEE (reference sequence). The CDR3 is 14 residues long. V was trimmed by 5 bases and J by 2 bases, leaving 12 bases between them. CDR3 bases: TGTGCCAGCAGTTTTGGACAGCACACAGATACGCAGTATTTT. Protein sequence: CASSFGQHTDTQYF.

V and J are TRBV11-2 and TRBJ1-2; no firm D call. Germline CDR1 SGHAT, CDR2 FQNNGV. The germline V and J ends were trimmed by 1 base and 5 bases, with 5 bases remaining between them. This CDR3 spans 12 amino acids. The CDR3 loop is CASSLAQYGYTF. The CDR3, as DNA: TGTGCCAGCAGCTTAGCACAGTATGGCTACACCTTC. Variable domain in full (rest from reference TRBV11-2 and TRBJ1-2): EAGVAQSPRYKIIEKRQSVAFWCNPISGHATLYWYQQILGQGPKLLIQFQNNGVVDDSQLPKDRFSAERLKGVDSTLKIQPAKLEDSAVYLCASSLAQYGYTFGSGTRLTVV.

The rearrangement joins TRBV2 to TRBJ2-3; TRBD1 matches 7 bases. CDR3 length: 15 amino acids. Germline-derived CDR1 and CDR2 are SNHLY and FYNNEI. J lost 2 bases, V lost 8 bases, and 10 bases had no gene match. The CDR3 sequence: CASLGQDAFTDTQYF. The CDR3 bases are TGTGCCAGCCTAGGACAGGACGCTTTCACAGATACGCAGTATTTT.

The chain combines TRBV11-3 with TRBJ2-3; 11 bases match TRBD2. Losses at the gene ends were 3 bases for V and 9 bases for J; bases not matched to a gene: 2. CDR3 length: 13 residues. CDR1 and CDR2 from the germline V gene are SGHNT and YENEEA. This chain's CDR3 is CASSLLAGGTQYF. The CDR3 bases are TGTGCCAGCAGCTTGCTAGCGGGAGGAACGCAGTATTTT.

This clone showed up just once. This chain joins TRBV4-1 and TRBJ1-6; unclear D gene. CDR1 is MGHRA and CDR2 is YSYEKL in the germline V gene. The CDR3 is 16 amino acids. V gave up 3 bases and J gave up 0 bases, with 9 bases separating them. The CDR3 sequence is CASSQLGSSYNSPLHF. The CDR3 coding sequence is TGCGCCAGCAGCCAGCTGGGGAGCTCCTATAATTCACCCCTCCACTTT.

The rearrangement links TRBV4-1 to TRBJ2-1; perhaps TRBD2 as D (6 bases). The germline V and J ends were trimmed by 1 base and 3 bases, with 10 bases remaining between them. CDR1 and CDR2 (germline): MGHRA, YSYEKL. This CDR3 has 15 amino acids. The chain's CDR3 is CASSQVSGSYNEQFF. CDR3 DNA: TGCGCCAGCAGCCAAGTGTCCGGGAGCTACAATGAGCAGTTCTTC.

The chain combines TRBV7-9 with TRBJ2-1, with TRBD2 matching over 14 bases. With 10 bases clipped from V and 7 bases from J, the junction kept 3 bases outside the gene matches. The CDR3 is 13 residues long. CDR1 SEHNR and CDR2 FQNEAQ come from the germline V gene (reference sequence). CDR3 DNA sequence: TGTGCCACAGGGACTAGCGGGAGTAATGAGCAGTTCTTC. It is translated as CATGTSGSNEQFF.

The genes are TRBV18 and TRBJ2-3; a possible D gene is TRBD2 (5 bases). V shed 6 bases and J shed 0 bases, with 16 bases lying between them. This CDR3 contains 16 residues. Germline lookup yields CDR1 KGHSH and CDR2 LQKENI. CDR3 region: CASSPLLPGSTDTQYF. The DNA for the CDR3 is TGTGCCAGCTCCCCCCTCTTACCGGGGAGCACAGATACGCAGTATTTT.

Only one count was recorded for this clone. This rearrangement joins TRBV6-5 to TRBJ1-2; TRBD1 matches at 8 bases. V was pared by 4 bases and J by 8 bases, with 15 bases of the junction left unmatched. Germline V lookup: CDR1 MNHEY, CDR2 SVGAGI. This CDR3 is 16 amino acids long. In nucleotides, the CDR3 is TGTGCCAGCAGTTCTACCCAGGGGGCGCACTTAGTAGGCTACACCTTC. Its protein is CASSSTQGAHLVGYTF.

This clone appeared a single time. The chain employs TRBV7-2 and TRBJ2-5; possibly TRBD2 for D (6 bases). V was clipped by 2 bases and J by 6 bases, with 22 bases between them. This CDR3 spans 17 amino acids. CDR1 SGHTA and CDR2 FQGNSA come from the germline V gene. CDR3 bases: TGTGCCAGCAGCTTATCTCCCGGCGGCGGGATATCGAAGACCCAGTACTTC. Translating it yields CASSLSPGGGISKTQYF.

The V call is TRBV5-4, the J call TRBJ1-1, with 8 positions matching TRBD1. V gave up 2 bases and J gave up 6 bases; unmatched junction bases: 9. From germline, CDR1 is SGHNT and CDR2 YYREEE (reference sequence). The CDR3 spans 15 residues. This CDR3 is CASSLGQGAYAEAFF. CDR3 DNA: TGTGCCAGCAGCTTAGGGCAGGGGGCTTACGCTGAAGCTTTCTTT. The full variable domain, completed using reference TRBV5-4 and TRBJ1-1, is ETGVTQSPTHLIKTRGQQVTLRCSSQSGHNTVSWYQQALGQGPQFIFQYYREEENGRGNFPPRFSGLQFPNYSSELNVNALELDDSALYLCASSLGQGAYAEAFFGQGTRLTVV.

V is TRBV27 and J is TRBJ2-1, with 14 nucleotides matching TRBD2. Unmatched junction bases numbered 4, after V lost 10 bases and J lost 8 bases. Germline V lookup: CDR1 MNHEY, CDR2 SMNVEV (reference sequence). The CDR3 has 13 amino acids. The CDR3 is CATGTSGSYEQFF. The CDR3 bases are TGTGCCACGGGGACTAGCGGGAGTTATGAGCAGTTCTTC.

V is TRBV18 and J is TRBJ2-1, with 8 bases identical to TRBD2. J lost 4 bases, V lost 6 bases, and 8 bases had no gene match. Germline V gives CDR1 KGHSH, CDR2 LQKENI. The CDR3 has 15 residues. The CDR3 reads CASSPPREGYNEQFF. CDR3 nucleotide sequence: TGTGCCAGCTCCCCCCCCCGGGAGGGGTACAATGAGCAGTTCTTC.

CDR3 bases: TGTGCCGCCGGACGGGACTTCGGGTACGAGCAGTACTTC. Its translation is CAAGRDFGYEQYF. The rearrangement uses TRBV5-4 and TRBJ2-7, with TRBD2 as a possible D gene (6 bases). V shed 10 bases and J shed 4 bases, with 18 bases lying between them. The V gene's germline CDR1 is SGHNT and CDR2 YYREEE (reference sequence). The CDR3 loop spans 13 amino acids.

The V gene is TRBV6-1, the J gene TRBJ2-7; D gene ambiguous. This CDR3 has 13 amino acids. V lost 1 base, J lost 2 bases, and 6 bases lay in between. Germline CDR1 MNHNS, CDR2 SASEGT. CDR3 region: CASSEGQTYEQYF. The CDR3 nucleotides read TGTGCCAGCAGTGAAGGGCAGACCTACGAGCAGTACTTC.